These T cell receptor beta chains were read from a single sample in a study of vaccination effects on CD4 cells after COVID-19. For these receptors, no antigen is known. Generated by immunoSEQ multiplex PCR, the TCRdb table keeps only in-frame clones and is missing some. The data show under 65,000 clones, under 80% seen once. Sequenced material: CD4+ T cells from PBMCs cultured with HIV peptides, taken before COVID-19 vaccination. Every receptor here comes from a human donor who had a prior SARS-CoV-2 infection. CDR3s include the opening cysteine and the closing phenylalanine or tryptophan. Fields, in order: D gene, clone size, J gene, V gene, CDR3 protein, CDR3 DNA. A D gene is named only where the DNA matches it firmly. Expanded clones get a size class; other rows say once, few or many, or leave the size out.

d_call: TRBD1
clone_size: .
j_call: TRBJ1-1
v_call: TRBV6-6
cdr3_aa: CASRDRGPLMNTEAFF
cdr3_nt: TGTGCCAGCAGGGACAGGGGGCCACTCATGAACACTGAAGCTTTCTTT

d_call: .
clone_size: .
j_call: TRBJ2-2
v_call: TRBV18
cdr3_aa: CASSPQLRGGGELFF
cdr3_nt: TGTGCCAGCTCCCCTCAACTCCGGGGCGGCGGGGAGCTGTTTTTT

d_call: TRBD1
clone_size: .
j_call: TRBJ1-2
v_call: TRBV3-1/TRBV3-2
cdr3_aa: CASSQRQGGGYTF
cdr3_nt: TGTGCCAGCAGCCAGCGACAGGGCGGTGGCTACACCTTC

d_call: TRBD1
clone_size: .
j_call: TRBJ1-6
v_call: TRBV13
cdr3_aa: CASSPRGAGALHF
cdr3_nt: TGTGCCAGCAGCCCCAGGGGGGCTGGAGCCCTCCACTTT

d_call: .
clone_size: .
j_call: TRBJ1-5
v_call: TRBV25-1
cdr3_aa: CASSEWGVGQPQHF
cdr3_nt: TGTGCCAGCAGTGAATGGGGGGTCGGTCAGCCCCAGCATTTT

d_call: .
clone_size: few
j_call: TRBJ2-7
v_call: TRBV4-1
cdr3_aa: CASSLARSYEQYF
cdr3_nt: TGCGCCAGCAGCCTAGCAAGGTCCTACGAGCAGTACTTC

d_call: .
clone_size: .
j_call: TRBJ1-6
v_call: TRBV6-2/TRBV6-3
cdr3_aa: CASSYRGISYNSPLHF
cdr3_nt: TGTGCCAGCAGTTACCGAGGCATCTCCTATAATTCACCCCTCCACTTT

d_call: .
clone_size: .
j_call: TRBJ1-6
v_call: TRBV3-1/TRBV3-2
cdr3_aa: CASSSGDGGSPLHF
cdr3_nt: TGTGCCAGCAGCTCCGGGGACGGGGGTTCACCCCTCCACTTT

d_call: .
clone_size: .
j_call: TRBJ2-2
v_call: TRBV3-1/TRBV3-2
cdr3_aa: CASHGEELFF
cdr3_nt: TGTGCCAGCCACGGGGAGGAGCTGTTTTTT

d_call: .
clone_size: .
j_call: TRBJ1-2
v_call: TRBV5-4
cdr3_aa: CASSPGTGNGYTF
cdr3_nt: TGTGCCAGCAGCCCGGGAACAGGGAATGGCTACACCTTC

d_call: .
clone_size: .
j_call: TRBJ2-3
v_call: TRBV7-8
cdr3_aa: CASSLVSSSDTQYF
cdr3_nt: TGTGCCAGCAGCTTAGTGTCGTCATCAGATACGCAGTATTTT

d_call: .
clone_size: .
j_call: TRBJ2-7
v_call: TRBV10-2
cdr3_aa: CASSWDRYYEQYF
cdr3_nt: TGCGCCAGCAGTTGGGACCGGTACTACGAGCAGTACTTC

d_call: TRBD1
clone_size: .
j_call: TRBJ1-5
v_call: TRBV3-1/TRBV3-2
cdr3_aa: CASSRGQALSNQPQHF
cdr3_nt: TGTGCCAGCAGCCGGGGACAGGCACTTAGCAATCAGCCCCAGCATTTT

d_call: TRBD1
clone_size: .
j_call: TRBJ1-1
v_call: TRBV7-3
cdr3_aa: CASSLEGTGGASTEAFF
cdr3_nt: TGTGCCAGCAGCTTAGAAGGGACAGGGGGGGCGAGCACTGAAGCTTTCTTT

d_call: .
clone_size: once
j_call: TRBJ2-1
v_call: TRBV7-2
cdr3_aa: CASSLFREEKQFF
cdr3_nt: TGTGCCAGCAGCTTATTCCGAGAGGAAAAGCAGTTCTTC

d_call: .
clone_size: .
j_call: TRBJ1-1
v_call: TRBV16
cdr3_aa: CASSRREFGAFF
cdr3_nt: TGTGCCAGCAGCCGCAGGGAATTTGGGGCTTTCTTT

d_call: .
clone_size: .
j_call: TRBJ1-2
v_call: TRBV2
cdr3_aa: CASKRVGYGYTF
cdr3_nt: TGTGCCAGCAAAAGGGTTGGCTATGGCTACACCTTC

d_call: TRBD2
clone_size: .
j_call: TRBJ2-3
v_call: TRBV10-3
cdr3_aa: CATRQGLAGGPVTDTQYF
cdr3_nt: TGTGCCACGAGACAGGGACTAGCGGGGGGGCCGGTCACAGATACGCAGTATTTT

d_call: .
clone_size: .
j_call: TRBJ2-3
v_call: TRBV7-8
cdr3_aa: CASSSGTPEPDTQYF
cdr3_nt: TGTGCCAGCAGCAGTGGGACCCCAGAACCAGATACGCAGTATTTT

d_call: .
clone_size: .
j_call: TRBJ2-2
v_call: TRBV7-3
cdr3_aa: CASSLISVGANTGELFF
cdr3_nt: TGTGCCAGCAGCTTAATTTCGGTGGGAGCGAACACCGGGGAGCTGTTTTTT

d_call: TRBD1
clone_size: .
j_call: TRBJ1-5
v_call: TRBV20-1
cdr3_aa: CSASYRGLGNQPQHF
cdr3_nt: TGCAGTGCTAGTTACAGGGGGCTTGGGAATCAGCCCCAGCATTTT

d_call: TRBD1
clone_size: once
j_call: TRBJ2-5
v_call: TRBV19
cdr3_aa: CASTRDRNGETQYF
cdr3_nt: TGTGCCAGTACACGGGACAGGAATGGAGAGACCCAGTACTTC

d_call: .
clone_size: .
j_call: TRBJ2-3
v_call: TRBV29-1
cdr3_aa: CSVASGSADTQYF
cdr3_nt: TGCAGCGTTGCGTCGGGGTCGGCAGATACGCAGTATTTT

d_call: TRBD2
clone_size: .
j_call: TRBJ2-3
v_call: TRBV6-5
cdr3_aa: CAIRTSGRDTQYF
cdr3_nt: TGTGCCATCAGGACTAGCGGGAGAGATACGCAGTATTTT

d_call: .
clone_size: .
j_call: TRBJ1-2
v_call: TRBV2
cdr3_aa: CASRPTGTLYGYTF
cdr3_nt: TGTGCCAGTAGACCCACCGGGACGTTATATGGCTACACCTTC

d_call: TRBD1
clone_size: few
j_call: TRBJ1-1
v_call: TRBV30
cdr3_aa: CAWSRTGGTTEAFF
cdr3_nt: TGTGCCTGGAGTAGGACAGGGGGAACCACTGAAGCTTTCTTT

d_call: .
clone_size: few
j_call: TRBJ2-7
v_call: TRBV4-1
cdr3_aa: CASSQDTYEQYF
cdr3_nt: TGCGCCAGCAGCCAAGATACATACGAGCAGTACTTC

d_call: TRBD2
clone_size: .
j_call: TRBJ2-3
v_call: TRBV14
cdr3_aa: CASSPIAGGGHTDTQYF
cdr3_nt: TGTGCCAGCAGCCCGATAGCGGGGGGCGGTCACACAGATACGCAGTATTTT

d_call: TRBD1
clone_size: .
j_call: TRBJ2-5
v_call: TRBV18
cdr3_aa: CASSLDTGGEETQYF
cdr3_nt: TGTGCCAGCTCGCTAGATACAGGGGGAGAAGAGACCCAGTACTTC

d_call: .
clone_size: .
j_call: TRBJ2-1
v_call: TRBV5-8
cdr3_aa: CASRFAGVSYNEQFF
cdr3_nt: TGTGCCAGCCGATTCGCAGGGGTTTCCTACAATGAGCAGTTCTTC

d_call: .
clone_size: .
j_call: TRBJ1-1
v_call: TRBV7-3
cdr3_aa: CASSGGRTGEAFF
cdr3_nt: TGTGCCAGCAGCGGCGGAAGAACAGGTGAAGCTTTCTTT

d_call: TRBD2
clone_size: once
j_call: TRBJ2-3
v_call: TRBV5-4
cdr3_aa: CASSLDPGTSGGTQYF
cdr3_nt: TGTGCCAGCAGCTTGGATCCCGGGACTAGCGGAGGCACGCAGTATTTT

d_call: TRBD2
clone_size: .
j_call: TRBJ2-5
v_call: TRBV12-3/TRBV12-4
cdr3_aa: CASSPGGAETQYF
cdr3_nt: TGTGCCAGCAGTCCGGGAGGGGCAGAGACCCAGTACTTC

d_call: .
clone_size: .
j_call: TRBJ2-1
v_call: TRBV7-9
cdr3_aa: CASSSGTYRSYNEQFF
cdr3_nt: TGTGCCAGCAGTTCAGGGACTTACCGGTCCTACAATGAGCAGTTCTTC

d_call: .
clone_size: .
j_call: TRBJ2-7
v_call: TRBV6-5
cdr3_aa: CASSYSGEAAYEQYF
cdr3_nt: TGTGCCAGCAGTTACTCGGGGGAGGCGGCCTACGAGCAGTACTTC

d_call: .
clone_size: .
j_call: TRBJ1-1
v_call: TRBV5-1
cdr3_aa: CASSLDRTGLGAFF
cdr3_nt: TGCGCCAGCAGCTTGGATCGGACGGGCCTAGGAGCTTTCTTT

d_call: TRBD1
clone_size: .
j_call: TRBJ2-4
v_call: TRBV2
cdr3_aa: CASKDRGDIQYF
cdr3_nt: TGTGCCAGCAAGGACAGGGGAGACATTCAGTACTTC

d_call: TRBD1
clone_size: .
j_call: TRBJ1-2
v_call: TRBV5-1
cdr3_aa: CASTLPGQGYGYTF
cdr3_nt: TGCGCCAGCACCTTACCGGGACAGGGTTATGGCTACACCTTC

d_call: TRBD2
clone_size: .
j_call: TRBJ2-5
v_call: TRBV4-2
cdr3_aa: CASSRSLAGGQETQYF
cdr3_nt: TGTGCCAGCAGCCGCTCCCTAGCGGGGGGGCAAGAGACCCAGTACTTC

d_call: .
clone_size: .
j_call: TRBJ1-3
v_call: TRBV5-1
cdr3_aa: CASSPEGLRSGNTIYF
cdr3_nt: TGCGCCAGCAGCCCTGAGGGATTAAGGTCTGGAAACACCATATATTTT

d_call: TRBD2
clone_size: .
j_call: TRBJ2-1
v_call: TRBV9
cdr3_aa: CASSTSGTSHRIEQFF
cdr3_nt: TGTGCCAGCAGCACCTCCGGGACTAGTCATAGGATTGAGCAGTTCTTC

d_call: .
clone_size: .
j_call: TRBJ2-2
v_call: TRBV9
cdr3_aa: CASSPGPNTGELFF
cdr3_nt: TGTGCCAGCAGCCCGGGGCCGAACACCGGGGAGCTGTTTTTT

d_call: TRBD2
clone_size: .
j_call: TRBJ2-7
v_call: TRBV18
cdr3_aa: CASSPATSAKAYEQYF
cdr3_nt: TGTGCCAGCTCACCAGCTACTAGCGCAAAAGCCTACGAGCAGTACTTC

d_call: .
clone_size: once
j_call: TRBJ2-7
v_call: TRBV7-8
cdr3_aa: CASTPITWGLAYEQYF
cdr3_nt: TGTGCCAGCACCCCGATCACGTGGGGCCTGGCCTACGAGCAGTACTTC

d_call: .
clone_size: once
j_call: TRBJ2-3
v_call: TRBV30
cdr3_aa: CAWESKATDTQYF
cdr3_nt: TGTGCCTGGGAGTCGAAGGCCACAGATACGCAGTATTTT